This TCR beta chain was identified in a study of T cells in Graves' hyperthyroidism and ophthalmopathy. RNA transcripts provided the source from which TCR beta CDR3 regions were amplified. A first-round RT-PCR of the TCR CDR3 used the HTBI primer set. MiXCR was run by TCRdb on the multiplex PCR reads, yielding one entry per CDR3 protein. This sample has about 640,000 distinct CDR3 sequences; less than 25% occur once, and the top ten carry over 30%. This clonotype was observed at least ten times. Its antigen is as yet unknown. Germline V gene data show CDR1 as LGHDT and CDR2 as YNNKEL (reference sequence). The V segment lost 2 bases and the J segment 0 bases; nucleotides outside the gene matches: 2. The CDR3 length is 16 residues. General study findings and limits: The authors' 13 V-J model separated ophthalmopathy from stable hyperthyroidism.

This clonotype was sampled from a man under 40 with Graves' ophthalmopathy. Material for sequencing was blood. The genes are TRBV3-1 and TRBJ2-1, with 9 nucleotides matching TRBD2. CDR3 DNA sequence: TGTGCCAGCAGCCAAATTAGCGGGAGCTCCTACAATGAGCAGTTCTTC. Its protein is CASSQISGSSYNEQFF.